This T cell receptor (beta chain) was identified during a study of blood T cell repertoires in COVID-19. The protocol was immunoSEQ multiplex PCR, while the TCRdb copy is restricted to in-frame clones and leaves out a portion. The table has around 130,000 clones, about 80% seen once; the top ten hold more than 10%. V shed 0 bases and J shed 0 bases, with 8 bases lying between them. The germline gives CDR1 MNHEY, CDR2 SVGAGI. CDR3 length equals 15 residues. The rearrangement uses TRBV6-5 and TRBJ1-1; tentative D call: TRBD1 (6 bases). The sequencing input was peripheral blood. The receptor's source is a woman aged 55-69 years with acute or convalescent COVID-19. CDR3 coding DNA: TGTGCCAGCAGTTACTCGGGGGCTATGAACACTGAAGCTTTCTTT. It specifies CASSYSGAMNTEAFF.